Following are 17 T cell receptor beta chains from one sample sequenced in a study of tumor-infiltrating lymphocytes in primary liver carcinoma. Blood RNA came from unsorted whole blood; germline DNA was also extracted. The input was about 490 ng total RNA; TCR beta cDNA was made from it with a constant-region primer. A slightly modified ARM-PCR protocol with three nested multiplex PCR rounds produced these TCR beta libraries. Amplification in the first two PCR rounds was performed using TRBV1-TRBV30 forward primers and a C-beta reverse primer for around 10 cycles each. Each CDR3 protein is one row after TCRdb ran MiXCR on the multiplex PCR reads. Of around 330,000 distinct CDR3 sequences listed, 55% to 65% are singletons. The specimen was peripheral blood. Receptors were obtained from a man aged 40-50 years with primary liver carcinoma and hepatitis B virus infection.

In this sample, this clonotype turned up a few times. The chain has TRBV12-3 or TRBV12-4 and TRBJ1-3; TRBD1 aligns across 8 bases. The CDR3 is made up of 16 amino acids. The V segment lost 6 bases and the J segment 0 bases; nucleotides outside the gene matches: 7. CDR3 bases: TGTGCCAGCAGACCGGGACAGGACCGCTCTGGAAACACCATATATTTT. Its protein is CASRPGQDRSGNTIYF.

A few counts support this clonotype. V usage is TRBV5-4 and J usage is TRBJ2-3, with 12 bases aligning to TRBD2. Germline assignment: CDR1 SGHNT and CDR2 YYREEE (reference sequence). After removal of 2 bases from V and 5 bases from J, the junction contained 9 bases not matched to a gene. The CDR3 runs 17 residues. The CDR3 protein is CASSFWTSGIIGDTQYF. DNA for the CDR3: TGTGCCAGCAGCTTTTGGACTAGCGGGATAATAGGAGATACGCAGTATTTT.

This clonotype was seen a single time. Sequence at one end of the junction differs from germline and may be a read error. The chain recombines TRBV6-2 or TRBV6-3 with TRBJ1-5; D unresolved. Germline CDR1 MNHEY, CDR2 SVGEGT. The CDR3 consists of 17 residues. The CDR3, as DNA: TGTGCCAGCAGTTACTCGAGGCTGTCCCGAGACGATCAGGCCCAGCATTTT. Translated, it gives CASSYSRLSRDDQAQHF.

This clonotype occurred many times. This chain links TRBV4-2 with TRBJ1-5, with D unresolved. V was clipped by 1 base and J by 3 bases, with 10 bases between them. The CDR3 has 15 residues. Germline CDR1 reads LGHNA; CDR2 reads YNFKEQ. The DNA for the CDR3 is TGTGCCAGCAGCCAAGGGGAACGCTACAATCAGCCCCAGCATTTT. Translation gives CASSQGERYNQPQHF.

The chain carries TRBV11-2 and TRBJ2-5; TRBD2 aligns across 10 bases. Trimming took 7 bases from V and 5 from J; bases not matched to a gene: 13. Germline V gene sequence: CDR1 SGHAT, CDR2 FQNNGV. The CDR3 length is 16 residues. The CDR3: CASNLNSGRSQETQYF. CDR3 nucleotide sequence: TGTGCCAGCAACTTGAATAGCGGGAGGTCCCAGGAGACCCAGTACTTC.

The chain couples TRBV5-4 to TRBJ2-1; 7 bases line up with TRBD2. CDR1 and CDR2 (germline): SGHNT, YYREEE (reference sequence). Losses at the gene ends were 3 bases for V and 7 bases for J; bases not matched to a gene: 10. This CDR3 spans 15 amino acids. CDR3 sequence: CASSWGRGLSNEQFF. Here the CDR3 DNA reads TGTGCCAGCAGCTGGGGTCGGGGACTATCGAATGAGCAGTTCTTC.

This clonotype has a count of ten or more. The V gene is TRBV12-3 or TRBV12-4, the J gene TRBJ2-7, with 7 positions matching TRBD2. V dropped 6 bases and J dropped 1; count of bases not matched to a gene: 6. This CDR3 is built from 14 residues. The CDR3 coding sequence is TGTGCCAGCAGCCGAGGGGAGGGGTCCTACGAGCAGTACTTC. Translation gives CASSRGEGSYEQYF.

The V and J genes are TRBV14 and TRBJ2-1, with 10 bases fitting TRBD2. Trimming cost V 2 bases and J 2 bases; bases outside gene matches: 0. This CDR3 has 15 amino acids. Germline CDR1 and CDR2: SGHDN and FVKESK. The CDR3 loop is CASSQLAGAYNEQFF. The CDR3 DNA is TGTGCCAGCAGCCAACTAGCGGGGGCCTACAATGAGCAGTTCTTC.

This clonotype was observed a few times. The chain recombines TRBV28 with TRBJ1-5; 9 bases are shared with TRBD1. CDR1 is MDHEN and CDR2 is SYDVKM in the germline V gene. The V segment lost 5 bases and the J segment 7 bases; nucleotides outside the gene matches: 9. The CDR3 totals 15 residues. The CDR3 DNA reads TGTGCCAGCAGTCTACAGGGGGCTTTCTACCAGCCCCAGCATTTT. Translation: CASSLQGAFYQPQHF.

Ten or more counts support this clonotype. The CDR3 spells CASSQDFRQSGSPLHF. Written as DNA, the CDR3 is TGTGCCAGCAGCCAAGATTTCCGGCAGAGCGGTTCACCCCTCCACTTT. This chain joins TRBV4-2 and TRBJ1-6; D ambiguous. V lost 0 bases, J lost 9 bases, and 15 bases lay in between. The CDR3 has 16 residues. Germline loops: CDR1 LGHNA, CDR2 YNFKEQ.

The chain employs TRBV28 and TRBJ2-7; unclear D gene. With 3 bases removed from V and 0 bases from J, the gap between germline ends came to 9 bases. This CDR3 region has 14 residues. The germline V gene encodes CDR1 MDHEN and CDR2 SYDVKM. The CDR3 is CASSLVHSSYEQYF. Written as DNA, the CDR3 is TGTGCCAGCAGTTTGGTACACAGCTCCTACGAGCAGTACTTC.

The genes are TRBV7-8 and TRBJ1-1; D is undetermined. The CDR3 runs to 14 residues. Trimming left V 1 base short and J 2 bases short, with 8 bases between. Germline lookup yields CDR1 SGHVS and CDR2 FQNEAQ. The CDR3 DNA sequence: TGTGCCAGCAGCTTAGTCGTCAGCAACACTGAAGCTTTCTTT. This codes for CASSLVVSNTEAFF.

The chain has TRBV19 and TRBJ1-2; D might be TRBD1 (6 bases). The CDR3 sequence is 16 residues long. V lost 6 bases, J lost 2 bases, and 19 bases lay in between. Per germline, CDR1 LNHDA and CDR2 SQIVND (reference sequence). CDR3 amino acids: CASSHGGTTKNYGYTF. CDR3 DNA: TGTGCCAGTAGCCATGGTGGGACAACGAAAAACTATGGCTACACCTTC.

On this clonotype: Relative to the germline gene, one junction end is altered; a read error may explain this. The rearrangement uses TRBV7-8 and TRBJ1-3, with D maybe TRBD1 (5 bases). The CDR3 spans 14 residues. Germline CDR1 reads SGHVS; CDR2 reads FQNEAQ. The CDR3 DNA reads TGTGCCAGCAGCTTCAGGGAATCGGGAAAAACCATATATTTT. Translation gives CASSFRESGKTIYF.

Regarding this clonotype: Since a much larger clone is just one base distant, this may be a read error. The chain couples TRBV4-3 to TRBJ2-1; unclear D gene. CDR1 LGHNA and CDR2 YSLEER come from the germline V gene. V was trimmed by 0 bases and J by 7 bases, leaving 13 bases between them. CDR3 length: 15 residues. The CDR3 DNA reads TGCGCCAGCAGCCAAGATGTGGGATCCTCTAATGAGCAGTTCTTC. Protein: CASSQDVGSSNEQFF.

Many counts were recorded for this clonotype. The V call is TRBV6-1, the J call TRBJ1-5; weak D call: TRBD1 (5 bases). This CDR3 spans 17 amino acids. V lost 4 bases and J lost 1, with 17 bases in between. Germline CDR1 and CDR2: MNHNS and SASEGT. The CDR3 loop reads CASSGGTPKGSNQPQHF. The DNA of the CDR3 is TGTGCCAGCAGTGGGGGGACTCCGAAAGGGAGCAATCAGCCCCAGCATTTT.

About this clonotype: Given the absence of the conserved phenylalanine or tryptophan at the CDR3 end, a read error is likely. The chain carries TRBV6-1 and TRBJ2-7; D is ambiguous. The CDR3 extends over 17 amino acids. Germline CDR1 MNHNS, CDR2 SASEGT. V dropped 6 bases and J dropped 3 bases, with 24 bases sitting between them. CDR3 in amino acids: CASSAVVTGRVNYEQYI. The CDR3 region has the DNA TGTGCCAGCAGCGCGGTCGTTACGGGCCGGGTGAACTACGAGCAGTACATC.